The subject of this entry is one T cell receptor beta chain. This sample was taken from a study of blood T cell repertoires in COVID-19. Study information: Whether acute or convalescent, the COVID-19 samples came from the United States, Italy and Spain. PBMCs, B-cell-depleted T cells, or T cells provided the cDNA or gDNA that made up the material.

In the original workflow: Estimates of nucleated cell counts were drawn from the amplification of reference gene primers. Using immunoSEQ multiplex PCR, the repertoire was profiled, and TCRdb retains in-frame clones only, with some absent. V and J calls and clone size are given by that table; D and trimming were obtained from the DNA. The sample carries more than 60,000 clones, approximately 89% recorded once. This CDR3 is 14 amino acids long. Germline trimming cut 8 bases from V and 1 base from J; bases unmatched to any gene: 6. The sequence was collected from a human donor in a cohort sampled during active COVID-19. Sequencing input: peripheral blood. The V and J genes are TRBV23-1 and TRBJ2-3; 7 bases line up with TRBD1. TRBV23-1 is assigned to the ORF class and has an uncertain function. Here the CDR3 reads CASPFDRGTDTQYF. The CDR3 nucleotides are TGCGCCAGCCCTTTCGACAGGGGCACAGATACGCAGTATTTT.